Following are 21 T cell receptor beta chains from one sample sequenced in a study of blood T cell repertoires in COVID-19. Measured with immunoSEQ multiplex PCR; TCRdb has only the in-frame clones, and not every one. The sample comprises roughly 260,000 clones, roughly nine tenths of which are singletons, and 0.95% to 1.5% rests with the top ten. The specimen was PBMCs or T cells enriched from blood (not recorded which). The receptors come from a human donor in a cohort exposed to, infected with or recovered from COVID-19 (not recorded which). The donor label of this sample is uncertain.

V and J are TRBV29-1 and TRBJ1-2; D is unresolved. CDR3 size: 12 residues. The germline gives CDR1 SQVTM, CDR2 ANQGSEA. The V end was cut by 5 bases, the J end by 0 bases, with 7 bases between. The CDR3 coding sequence is TGCAGCGTTTTCGGGTCTAACTATGGCTACACCTTC. Translation gives CSVFGSNYGYTF.

This chain joins TRBV6-5 and TRBJ1-6, with no clear D. The CDR3 spans 14 residues. Germline CDR1 reads MNHEY; CDR2 reads SVGAGI. Trimming removed 1 base at V and 7 bases at J, with 8 bases between. DNA for the CDR3: TGTGCCAGCAGTTACTTGCGCGCAAATTCACCCCTCCACTTT. Translating gives CASSYLRANSPLHF.

The V gene is TRBV19, the J gene TRBJ1-2; no reliable D call. The CDR3 covers 14 residues. V was pared by 3 bases and J by 6 bases, with 14 bases between. Germline loops: CDR1 LNHDA, CDR2 SQIVND (reference sequence). This CDR3 reads CASSMGPTRDGYTF. The CDR3 DNA follows: TGTGCCAGTAGTATGGGCCCCACCAGAGATGGCTACACCTTC.

This clone showed up just a few times. J is TRBJ1-6 and V is TRBV9; maybe TRBD1 (5 bases). The CDR3 has 15 residues. In germline, CDR1 is SGDLS, CDR2 YYNGEE. V lost 5 bases to trimming and J lost 9 bases, with 18 bases between them. CDR3 nucleotide sequence: TGTGCCAGCAGGACGCCGGACACGGAGAGTTCACCCCTCCACTTT. This sequence encodes CASRTPDTESSPLHF.

This chain uses TRBV10-1 with TRBJ2-2, with 7 positions matching TRBD2. Per the germline V gene, CDR1 is WNHNN and CDR2 is SYGVQD (reference sequence). With V trimmed by 6 bases and J by 6 bases, 4 bases remained unmatched. CDR3 length: 13 amino acids. The CDR3 nucleotides read TGCGCCAGCAGAGGACTAGAACCCGGGGAGCTGTTTTTT. Residues: CASRGLEPGELFF.

Only one count was recorded for this clone. This chain connects TRBV10-3 to TRBJ2-5, with TRBD1 matching over 9 bases. V lost 2 bases, J lost 2 bases, and 3 bases stayed unmatched. From germline, CDR1 is ENHRY and CDR2 SYGVKD. The CDR3 sequence is 15 residues long. For the CDR3, the DNA is TGTGCCATCAGTGAGGAGGGACAGGGACAAGAGACCCAGTACTTC. Translated: CAISEEGQGQETQYF.

The V gene is TRBV6-4, the J gene TRBJ2-3, with D perhaps matching TRBD2 (8 bases). The CDR3 extends over 16 amino acids. Germline CDR1 and CDR2: MRHNA and SNTAGT. V gave up 4 bases and J gave up 4 bases, with 18 bases separating them. CDR3 DNA sequence: TGTGCCAGCAGTGTAGGGACAGCGGGGGCGGCAGATACGCAGTATTTT. As protein: CASSVGTAGAADTQYF.

The genes are TRBV6-6 and TRBJ1-5, with TRBD1 matching 8 bases. The germline CDR1 and CDR2 sequences are MNHNY and SVGAGI (reference sequence). V shed 6 bases, J shed 6 bases, and the junction held 13 bases outside the gene matches. This CDR3 has 16 amino acids. The DNA of the CDR3 is TGTGCCAGCAGCCCTGGACAGGGCCAAGGCTCTCAGCCCCAGCATTTT. Its translation is CASSPGQGQGSQPQHF.

The sample holds a few counts of this clone. The chain combines TRBV9 with TRBJ2-3; the D is unclear. Trimming left V 0 bases short and J 2 bases short, with 13 bases between. Germline-derived CDR1 and CDR2 are SGDLS and YYNGEE. The CDR3 is made up of 16 amino acids. CDR3 protein: CASSVGVSRNTDTQYF. The CDR3 bases are TGTGCCAGCAGCGTAGGGGTTTCCAGGAACACAGATACGCAGTATTTT.

The chain uses TRBV10-2 and TRBJ1-1, with no clear D. CDR3 size: 15 residues. With 7 bases removed from V and 1 base from J, the gap between germline ends came to 16 bases. Germline V gives CDR1 WSHSY, CDR2 SAAADI. The CDR3 protein is CASIATLAWNTEAFF. CDR3 DNA: TGCGCCAGCATCGCAACCCTGGCCTGGAACACTGAAGCTTTCTTT.

With regard to this clone: A read error may account for a junction end that differs from germline. The V gene is TRBV7-9, the J gene TRBJ1-3; a weak D match, TRBD1 (5 bases). CDR1 and CDR2 (germline): SEHNR, FQNEAQ (reference sequence). This CDR3 region has 14 residues. In DNA form, the CDR3 reads TGTGCCAGCAGTTTAGGGACTGCGGGAAACACCATATATTTT. Translation gives CASSLGTAGNTIYF.

This chain connects TRBV27 to TRBJ2-3, with 7 bases lining up with TRBD1. Germline values: CDR1 MNHEY, CDR2 SMNVEV (reference sequence). V shed 0 bases and J 3 bases; nucleotides not matched to a gene: 6. This CDR3 contains 16 residues. The CDR3 DNA reads TGTGCCAGCAGTTTATCCTCGGACAGGAGAACAGATACGCAGTATTTT. The encoded protein is CASSLSSDRRTDTQYF.

This sequence joins TRBV5-6 and TRBJ2-3; 8 bases are a match to TRBD1. This CDR3 has 19 residues. Germline lookup yields CDR1 SGHDT and CDR2 YYEEEE. V dropped 0 bases and J dropped 1; count of bases not matched to a gene: 13. CDR3 protein: CASSLVGQGRETGTDTQYF. The CDR3 bases are TGTGCCAGCAGCTTGGTCGGACAGGGAAGGGAAACCGGCACAGATACGCAGTATTTT. The complete variable domain, with remaining parts taken from reference TRBV5-6 and TRBJ2-3, reads DAGVTQSPTHLIKTRGQQVTLRCSPKSGHDTVSWYQQALGQGPQFIFQYYEEEERQRGNFPDRFSGHQFPNYSSELNVNALLLGDSALYLCASSLVGQGRETGTDTQYFGPGTRLTVL.

This sequence joins TRBV2 and TRBJ1-2; 12 bases map to TRBD1. CDR1 is SNHLY and CDR2 is FYNNEI in the germline V gene. The CDR3 extends over 13 amino acids. V shed 7 bases and J 7 bases; nucleotides not matched to a gene: 4. CDR3 sequence reads: CASKGQGASGYTF. The CDR3 nucleotides read TGTGCCAGCAAGGGACAGGGGGCGAGTGGCTACACCTTC.

J is TRBJ1-1 and V is TRBV25-1; D is perhaps TRBD1 (5 bases). CDR1 and CDR2 (germline): MGHDK, SYGVNS. The V end was cut by 0 bases, the J end by 1 base, with 12 bases between. The CDR3 totals 16 residues. The DNA of the CDR3 is TGTGCCAGCAGTGAATATGCAGGGTCGTCGAACACTGAAGCTTTCTTT. Its translation: CASSEYAGSSNTEAFF.

The sample holds a few counts of this clone. This chain links TRBV6-5 with TRBJ1-1; TRBD1 might be the D (6 bases). Trimming took 6 bases from V and 1 from J, leaving 9 bases between them. CDR1 is MNHEY, CDR2 SVGAGI, per germline. The CDR3 runs 13 residues. The CDR3, as DNA: TGTGCCAGCAGCTTGGGACAGAACACTGAAGCTTTCTTT. It translates to CASSLGQNTEAFF.

Here the CDR3 reads CASSAVAINYGYTF. The CDR3 region has the DNA TGTGCCAGCAGCGCTGTCGCGATCAACTATGGCTACACCTTC. This chain uses TRBV2 with TRBJ1-2; D not certain. Trimming stripped 6 bases from V and 2 bases from J, with 13 bases between. Germline loops: CDR1 SNHLY, CDR2 FYNNEI. The CDR3 spans 14 residues.

The rearrangement links TRBV5-6 to TRBJ1-2, with 10 nucleotides matching TRBD1. The V and J ends lost 4 bases and 4 bases, in that order; junction bases with no gene match: 4. Germline V gene data show CDR1 as SGHDT and CDR2 as YYEEEE. The CDR3 totals 14 residues. For the CDR3, the DNA is TGTGCCAGCAGCCCGGGACAGGGGCGCTATGGCTACACCTTC. Amino acid sequence: CASSPGQGRYGYTF.

This clone appeared once. The chain carries TRBV7-9 and TRBJ2-7; TRBD2 is a possible D gene (5 bases). The germline V and J ends were trimmed by 6 bases and 7 bases, with 19 bases remaining between them. The germline V gene encodes CDR1 SEHNR and CDR2 FQNEAQ (reference sequence). The CDR3 is 14 residues long. DNA of the CDR3: TGTGCCAGCAGAGAAGGACTTTCCGCCGGGGAGCAGTACTTC. Translated: CASREGLSAGEQYF.

The rearrangement uses TRBV18 and TRBJ2-7, with 9 bases identical to TRBD1. From germline, CDR1 is KGHSH and CDR2 LQKENI. CDR3 length: 14 amino acids. After removal of 3 bases from V and 3 bases from J, the junction contained 3 bases not matched to a gene. The CDR3 DNA reads TGTGCCAGCTCACCGACAGGGGGGCACTACGAGCAGTACTTC. Amino acid sequence: CASSPTGGHYEQYF.

The chain links TRBV5-1 to TRBJ2-5; D gene ambiguous. V shed 4 bases and J shed 2 bases, with 3 bases lying between them. The CDR3 consists of 11 residues. Per germline, CDR1 SGHRS and CDR2 YFSETQ. This CDR3 reads CASSQQETQYF. CDR3 nucleotides: TGCGCCAGCAGCCAACAAGAGACCCAGTACTTC. Complete variable domain (other parts from reference TRBV5-1 and TRBJ2-5): KAGVTQTPRYLIKTRGQQVTLSCSPISGHRSVSWYQQTPGQGLQFLFEYFSETQRNKGNFPGRFSGRQFSNSRSEMNVSTLELGDSALYLCASSQQETQYFGPGTRLLVL.